The subject of this entry is one T cell receptor (beta chain). Its specificity is unknown. The data were taken from a study of regulatory T cells in long-lasting Graves disease. Findings of the study overall: Persistent patients shared some 2,500 public clonotypes among themselves. Newly diagnosed patients shared fewer, at approximately 970. Compared with new cases, persistent Graves' patients showed reduced TCR diversity.

Library construction for TCR beta used iRepertoire HTBI primers and Arm-PCR of CDR3 regions. TCRdb called the multiplex PCR reads again in MiXCR, with one record for every CDR3 protein. The data contain 400,000 to 500,000 distinct CDR3 sequences, 22% of them singletons. Germline CDR1 SGHDT, CDR2 YYEEEE. V lost 3 bases and J lost 8, with 12 bases in between. CDR3 length: 13 residues. This sample's time point: persistent/refractory GD, antithyroid drugs over 5 years with positive TRAb. PBMC RNA was the source of the TCR library. This chain connects TRBV5-6 to TRBJ1-5; D unresolved. Sample: peripheral blood mononuclear cells (PBMCs), taken when the disease was refractory, from a patient treated with antithyroid drugs. The clonotype comes from a female donor with Graves disease. CDR3 nucleotide sequence: TGTGCCAGCAGCTCTAGGGAGGTTGAGCCCCAGCATTTT. Translation: CASSSREVEPQHF. Complete variable domain (other parts from reference TRBV5-6 and TRBJ1-5): DAGVTQSPTHLIKTRGQQVTLRCSPKSGHDTVSWYQQALGQGPQFIFQYYEEEERQRGNFPDRFSGHQFPNYSSELNVNALLLGDSALYLCASSSREVEPQHFGDGTRLSIL.